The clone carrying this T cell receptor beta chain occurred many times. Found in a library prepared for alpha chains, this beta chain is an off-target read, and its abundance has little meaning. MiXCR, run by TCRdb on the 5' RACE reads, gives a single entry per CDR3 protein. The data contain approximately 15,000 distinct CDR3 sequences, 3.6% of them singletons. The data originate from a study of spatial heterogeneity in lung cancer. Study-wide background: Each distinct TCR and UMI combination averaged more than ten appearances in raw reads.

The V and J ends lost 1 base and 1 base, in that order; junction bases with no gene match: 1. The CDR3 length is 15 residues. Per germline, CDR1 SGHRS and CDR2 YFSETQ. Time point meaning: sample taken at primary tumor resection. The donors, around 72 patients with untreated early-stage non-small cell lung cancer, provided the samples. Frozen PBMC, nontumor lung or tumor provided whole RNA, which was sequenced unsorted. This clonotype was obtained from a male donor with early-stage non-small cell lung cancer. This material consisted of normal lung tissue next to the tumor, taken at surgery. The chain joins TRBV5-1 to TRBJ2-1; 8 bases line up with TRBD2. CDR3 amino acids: CASSLTSGSYNEQFF. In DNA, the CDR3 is TGCGCCAGCAGCTTGACTAGCGGTTCCTACAATGAGCAGTTCTTC.